This TCR beta chain was captured in a study of radiotherapy plus CTLA-4 blockade in lung cancer. Assay used: immunoSEQ multiplex PCR; TCRdb lists only in-frame clones, some missing. The top ten hold about 4% of the sample, which has 50,000 to 70,000 clones, around four fifths seen once. Overall study results and limits: Once radiotherapy plus ipilimumab had been given, TCR clones derived from tumor expanded in blood.

Between the trimmed V and J ends, which lost 7 bases and 2 bases, there was a span of 12 bases. The CDR3 covers 14 residues. Germline V CDR1 and CDR2: SEHNR, FQNEAQ (reference sequence). Remarks on this clone: Its cognate antigen is unknown.

Sequencing was performed on peripheral blood, taken from a patient treated with radiotherapy plus ipilimumab. V usage is TRBV7-9 and J usage is TRBJ2-1; a weak D match, TRBD1 (5 bases). The clonotype originates from a human donor with non-small cell lung cancer who had a partial response to radiotherapy plus ipilimumab. The DNA of the CDR3 is TGTGCCAGCACTGGCACAGGTACCTACAATGAGCAGTTCTTC. Translating it yields CASTGTGTYNEQFF.